The 3 T cell receptor beta chains reported below all come from one sample, sequenced in a study of blood T cell repertoires in COVID-19. The assay was immunoSEQ multiplex PCR, and TCRdb's table has in-frame clones only and misses some. The table has fewer than 250,000 clones, about 83% seen once. The sequencing sample was made of peripheral blood. The receptor source for this set is a woman in her forties with active or convalescent COVID-19.

The V and J genes are TRBV6-6 and TRBJ1-6; D uncertain. Germline loops: CDR1 MNHNY, CDR2 SVGAGI (reference sequence). V dropped 5 bases and J dropped 0 bases, with 20 bases sitting between them. This CDR3 spans 19 amino acids. The CDR3 nucleotides read TGTGCCAGCAGTCGTATTGTCGGGTCCGGAAGCTCCTATAATTCACCCCTCCACTTT. Translated: CASSRIVGSGSSYNSPLHF.

This clone has a single count. CDR3 amino acids: CASSSVRGDYEQYF. The CDR3 DNA is TGTGCCAGCAGTTCGGTCAGGGGGGACTACGAGCAGTACTTC. This chain connects TRBV6-5 to TRBJ2-7; weak D call: TRBD1 (7 bases). CDR3 length equals 14 residues. Germline V gene data show CDR1 as MNHEY and CDR2 as SVGAGI. V gave up 4 bases and J gave up 3 bases, with 13 bases separating them.

The chain's CDR3 is CASSQDTAQDPQHF. In DNA, the CDR3 is TGCGCCAGCAGCCAAGATACGGCCCAGGATCCCCAGCATTTT. The chain recombines TRBV4-1 with TRBJ1-5; D remains unclear. V lost 0 bases and J lost 10, with 13 bases in between. The germline gives CDR1 MGHRA, CDR2 YSYEKL. The CDR3 sequence is 14 residues long.